A selection of T cell receptor beta chains follows, all from one sample in a study of blood T cell repertoires in COVID-19. TCRdb's table, derived via immunoSEQ multiplex PCR, lists solely in-frame clones and lacks some. This table holds roughly 250,000 clones, approximately 85% found once. The sample was peripheral blood. Receptors were obtained from a man between 45 and 60 years old with acute or convalescent COVID-19. CDR3s include the opening cysteine and the closing phenylalanine or tryptophan. The D gene is left open where the match is weak. Size is stated for part of the rows, as once, few or many counts, or as a class when the clone is expanded.

>-|TRBJ1-5|TRBV16|-
TGTGCCAGCAGCCTGGTTCGGAATCAGCCCCAGCATTTT
CASSLVRNQPQHF
>-|TRBJ1-2|TRBV7-2|-
TGTGCCAGCAGCTTAGGGGGCAGTATGCTCAACTATGGCTACACCTTC
CASSLGGSMLNYGYTF
>TRBD2|TRBJ2-4|TRBV2|-
TGTGCCAGCGGGAGCGGGGGGAAGGTCTTGGCCAAAAACATTCAGTACTTC
CASGSGGKVLAKNIQYF
>TRBD1|TRBJ1-2|TRBV18|-
TGTGCCAGCTCACAAACCACGGGACAGGGGGCCTATGGCTACACCTTC
CASSQTTGQGAYGYTF
>-|TRBJ1-1|TRBV2|-
TGTGCCAGTGATGGACAGAACCCCGTCGCTTTCTTT
CASDGQNPVAFF
>TRBD1|TRBJ2-1|TRBV7-9|once
TGTGCCAGCAGGCCGGACAGGCAGAACAATGAGCAGTTCTTC
CASRPDRQNNEQFF
>TRBD2|TRBJ2-1|TRBV7-9|-
TGTGCCAGCAGCTTAGCGAGTTTAGCGGGAGGCCTTAATGAGCAGTTCTTC
CASSLASLAGGLNEQFF
>TRBD2|TRBJ2-1|TRBV6-6|-
TGTGCCAGCAGTTACCCTAGCGGGACCCCGCGGAATGAGCAGTTCTTC
CASSYPSGTPRNEQFF
>-|TRBJ1-1|TRBV27|-
TGTGCCAGCGCCCCCGCCGGGAGGAACACTGAAGCTTTCTTT
CASAPAGRNTEAFF
>-|TRBJ2-3|TRBV5-1|-
TGCGCCAGCAGCTTGGATGTCGGGGGAACGACAGATACGCAGTATTTT
CASSLDVGGTTDTQYF
>-|TRBJ1-2|TRBV15|-
TGTGCCACCAGCAGAGACCCCGGACAGAGGGGCTATGGCTACACCTTC
CATSRDPGQRGYGYTF
>TRBD2|TRBJ2-3|TRBV9|-
TGTGCCAGCAGTACTGCGGGAGCCCGAGGGGCAGATACGCAGTATTTT
CASSTAGARGADTQYF
>-|TRBJ1-5|TRBV15|-
TGTGCCACAGCTCACGGCGGGGGCGGTCAGCCCCAGCATTTT
CATAHGGGGQPQHF
>TRBD2|TRBJ2-7|TRBV6-6|-
TGTGCCAGCAGTTCCGGGACTAGGACCTACGAGCAGTACTTC
CASSSGTRTYEQYF
>-|TRBJ1-2|TRBV28|-
TGTGCCAGCAGGCAGAGTCGGAGCTATGGCTACACCTTC
CASRQSRSYGYTF
>-|TRBJ1-1|TRBV19|-
TGTGCCAGTAGCGACTACTCTACGAACACTGAAGCTTTCTTT
CASSDYSTNTEAFF
>-|TRBJ1-1|TRBV10-3|once
TGTGCCATCAGTGAGGGAGGAATGAACACTGAAGCTTTCTTT
CAISEGGMNTEAFF
>-|TRBJ1-6|TRBV3-1/TRBV3-2|-
TGTGCCAGCAGCCAAGATCGGGGAAACTATAATTCACCCCTCCACTTT
CASSQDRGNYNSPLHF
>TRBD2|TRBJ2-1|TRBV6-1|-
TGTGCCAGCAGTGAAGAGGGGGGACTAGCGGGAGAGTTTTCCTACAATGAGCAGTTCTTC
CASSEEGGLAGEFSYNEQFF
>-|TRBJ2-2|TRBV27|few
TGTGCCAGCAGTTTATTCCTTGTTTCCGGGGAGCTGTTTTTT
CASSLFLVSGELFF
>-|TRBJ1-2|TRBV29-1|once
TGCAGCGTTGCAGGATCCGGCGGCTACACCTTC
CSVAGSGGYTF
>TRBD1|TRBJ1-1|TRBV6-5|-
TGTGCCAGCAGCATTAACAGGGGGCTCCCTGAAGCTTTCTTT
CASSINRGLPEAFF
>-|TRBJ2-1|TRBV7-3|-
TGTGCCAGCAGCTTAAGGCGTCTAGATCCTTCCTACAATGAGCAGTTCTTC
CASSLRRLDPSYNEQFF
>-|TRBJ1-6|TRBV30|-
TGTGCCTGGACCCCGGGAGGTGCCGATAATTCACCCCTCCACTTT
CAWTPGGADNSPLHF
>-|TRBJ2-5|TRBV27|-
TGTGCCAGCAGTTTAGGGGGCCTATACCAAGAGACCCAGTACTTC
CASSLGGLYQETQYF
>-|TRBJ2-1|TRBV7-3|-
TGTGCCAGCAGCTTAAGCGGTAAATACAATGAGCAGTTCTTC
CASSLSGKYNEQFF
>-|TRBJ1-2|TRBV7-2|few
TGTGCCAGCAGCTTAGCCCACGGCTATGGCTACACCTTC
CASSLAHGYGYTF
>TRBD1|TRBJ1-1|TRBV29-1|-
TGCAGCGTTCATCCTCAGGGGGATGGGACTGAAGCTTTCTTT
CSVHPQGDGTEAFF
>TRBD1|TRBJ2-1|TRBV4-1|many
TGCGCCAGCAGCCGTCACCGGGACAGGGAATACAATGAGCAGTTCTTC
CASSRHRDREYNEQFF
>-|TRBJ2-7|TRBV5-1|once
TGCGCCAGCAGCTGGACGGGATCCTACGAGCAGTACTTC
CASSWTGSYEQYF
>-|TRBJ1-1|TRBV5-1|-
TGCGCCAGCAGCTACATGAACACTGAAGCTTTCTTT
CASSYMNTEAFF
>TRBD1|TRBJ1-2|TRBV27|few
TGTGCCAGCAGTTCACAGTACAGGGGGCAAAACTATGGCTACACCTTC
CASSSQYRGQNYGYTF
>-|TRBJ2-7|TRBV6-5|-
TGTGCCAGCAGTTCCCCGCGGGAGCAGTACTTC
CASSSPREQYF
>-|TRBJ2-6|TRBV28|-
TGTGCCAGCAGTCCCTCGTGGGGAATAGCGGCTGGGGCCAACGTCCTGACTTTC
CASSPSWGIAAGANVLTF
>TRBD1|TRBJ2-7|TRBV11-2|-
TGTGCCAGCAGCAAAAGGGACAGGGAGCAGTACTTC
CASSKRDREQYF
>TRBD1|TRBJ1-1|TRBV28|few
TGTGCCAGCAGTTACATGACAGGGTCCATAGAAGCTTTCTTT
CASSYMTGSIEAFF
>TRBD1|TRBJ1-6|TRBV5-4|once
TGTGCCAGCAGCTTGGGGGCGGGACAGGGAAGCAATTCACCCCTCCACTTT
CASSLGAGQGSNSPLHF
>-|TRBJ2-7|TRBV19|-
TGTGCCACCGGGTCTGGACTAAGCTACGAGCAGTACTTC
CATGSGLSYEQYF
>-|TRBJ2-5|TRBV2|once
TGTGCCAGCAGTCTAGAGGGAACGTATCAAGAGACCCAGTACTTC
CASSLEGTYQETQYF
>TRBD1|TRBJ1-6|TRBV29-1|once
TGCAGCGTTGCAGATTCGACAGGGGTGCAATCACCCCTCCACTTT
CSVADSTGVQSPLHF
>TRBD1|TRBJ1-5|TRBV5-8|-
TGTGCCAGCAGCTTACAGGGGGCTGGTCAGCCCCAGCATTTT
CASSLQGAGQPQHF
>-|TRBJ2-1|TRBV7-8|-
TGTGCCAGCACCCCTCTGCAGGGGCCATACAATGAGCAGTTCTTC
CASTPLQGPYNEQFF
>TRBD1|TRBJ2-7|TRBV3-1/TRBV3-2|-
TGTGCCAGCAGCCCAGGGACAGATAGCTCCTACGAGCAGTACTTC
CASSPGTDSSYEQYF
>-|TRBJ1-1|TRBV19|few
TGTGCCAGTAGTCCTCCAGGGACTAGAATTAACACTGAAGCTTTCTTT
CASSPPGTRINTEAFF
>TRBD1|TRBJ1-4|TRBV18|-
TGTGCCAGCTCACCCGCGGGACAGGAGAATGAAAAACTGTTTTTT
CASSPAGQENEKLFF
>TRBD1|TRBJ2-7|TRBV2|-
TGTGCCAGCAGTGAAGCCTGGACAGGTTCCTACGAGCAGTACTTC
CASSEAWTGSYEQYF
>-|TRBJ1-6|TRBV7-8|-
TGTGCCAGCAGCTTCTCAGGCTTCACGAATTCACCCCTCCACTTT
CASSFSGFTNSPLHF
>-|TRBJ1-5|TRBV2|-
TGTGCCAGCAGTGAAGGGGGCAGGTATAGAAATCAGCCCCAGCATTTT
CASSEGGRYRNQPQHF
>-|TRBJ2-5|TRBV4-1|-
TGCGCCAGCAGCTATACAACTAGCTATCAACAAGAGACCCAGTACTTC
CASSYTTSYQQETQYF
>-|TRBJ2-5|TRBV10-3|once
TGTGCCATCAGTGAGTCTACAGGGACGGAGACCCAGTACTTC
CAISESTGTETQYF
>TRBD2|TRBJ2-7|TRBV6-5|-
TGTGCCAGCAGTTACAAGTGGGAGGGCCACTACGAGCAGTACTTC
CASSYKWEGHYEQYF
>-|TRBJ1-3|TRBV7-9|-
TGTGCCAGCAGCTTCGTCGGGGAAGGAAACACCATATATTTT
CASSFVGEGNTIYF
>TRBD2|TRBJ2-7|TRBV10-2|-
TGCGCCAGCAGACCGGGACTATTCGACGAGCAGTACTTC
CASRPGLFDEQYF
>TRBD1|TRBJ2-7|TRBV2|-
TGTGCCAGCAGGCCGGGACAGGGGGCTTATGAGCAGTACTTC
CASRPGQGAYEQYF
>-|TRBJ1-4|TRBV6-1|-
TGTGCCAGCAGTGAACGGGGGGTTATTAATGAAAAACTGTTTTTT
CASSERGVINEKLFF
>TRBD1|TRBJ1-2|TRBV11-2|-
TGTGCCAGCAGCCTTGGGACAGGATATGGCTACACCTTC
CASSLGTGYGYTF
>TRBD1|TRBJ1-1|TRBV6-6|-
TGTGCCAGCAGTTACCGACAGGGAGAAGCTTTCTTT
CASSYRQGEAFF